This T cell receptor (beta chain) was found in a study of cytomegalovirus exposure and HLA in healthy donors. Germline CDR1 is MNHEY and CDR2 is SVGAGI. V trimming: 3 bases; J trimming: 7 bases; junction bases outside the gene matches: 6. There are 14 residues in the CDR3. PCR involved 60 Vbeta and 13 Jbeta primers. TCRdb's copy holds only in-frame clones and misses some; the assay was immunoSEQ multiplex PCR. The table has 150,000 or so clones, over 70% seen once. This chain connects TRBV6-5 to TRBJ1-2, with 9 bases matching TRBD1. The receptor was derived from a woman aged 40-49 years in good health and CMV-seronegative. The sequenced sample was PBMCs. CDR3 sequence reads: CASSYNRGPGGYTF. As DNA, the CDR3 is TGTGCCAGCAGTTATAACAGGGGGCCGGGTGGCTACACCTTC.